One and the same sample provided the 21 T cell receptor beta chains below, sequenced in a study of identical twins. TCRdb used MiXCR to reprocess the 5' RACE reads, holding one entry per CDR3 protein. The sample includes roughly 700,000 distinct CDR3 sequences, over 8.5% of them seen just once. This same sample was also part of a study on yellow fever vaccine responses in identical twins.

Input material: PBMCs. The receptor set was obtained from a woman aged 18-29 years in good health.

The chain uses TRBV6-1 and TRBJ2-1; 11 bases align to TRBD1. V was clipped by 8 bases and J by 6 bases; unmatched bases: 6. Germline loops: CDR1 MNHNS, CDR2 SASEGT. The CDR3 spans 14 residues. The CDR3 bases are TGTGCCAGCTCCGGGACAGGGGGTCCCAATGAGCAGTTCTTC. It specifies CASSGTGGPNEQFF.

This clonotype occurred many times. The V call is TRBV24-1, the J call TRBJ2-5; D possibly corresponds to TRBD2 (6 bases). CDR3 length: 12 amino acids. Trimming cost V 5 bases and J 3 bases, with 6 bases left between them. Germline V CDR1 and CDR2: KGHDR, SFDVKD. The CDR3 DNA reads TGTGCCACCAGTGCGGGGGAAGAGACCCAGTACTTC. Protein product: CATSAGEETQYF.

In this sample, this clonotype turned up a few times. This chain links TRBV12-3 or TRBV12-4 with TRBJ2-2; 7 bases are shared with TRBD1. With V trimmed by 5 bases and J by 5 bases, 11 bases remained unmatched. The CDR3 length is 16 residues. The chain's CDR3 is CASSKIWTGRTGELFF. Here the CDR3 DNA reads TGTGCCAGCAGTAAGATATGGACAGGAAGGACCGGGGAGCTGTTTTTT.

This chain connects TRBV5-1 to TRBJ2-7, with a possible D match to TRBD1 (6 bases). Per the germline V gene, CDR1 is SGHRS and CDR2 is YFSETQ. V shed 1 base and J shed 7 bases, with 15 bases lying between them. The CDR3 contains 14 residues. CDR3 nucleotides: TGCGCCAGCAGCTTGAAATCCGGGACACAAGAGCAGTACTTC. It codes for CASSLKSGTQEQYF.

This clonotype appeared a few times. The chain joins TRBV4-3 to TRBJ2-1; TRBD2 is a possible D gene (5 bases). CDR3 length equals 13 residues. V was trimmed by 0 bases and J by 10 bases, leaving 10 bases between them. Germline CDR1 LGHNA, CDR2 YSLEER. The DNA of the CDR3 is TGCGCCAGCAGCCAAGAGAAGGGCGGGGAGCAGTTCTTC. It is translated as CASSQEKGGEQFF.

The CDR3: CASRRQGVHQETQYF. In DNA, the CDR3 is TGTGCCAGCAGGAGACAGGGGGTACACCAAGAGACCCAGTACTTC. The chain links TRBV6-1 to TRBJ2-5; 9 bases match TRBD1. The CDR3 length is 15 residues. The V and J ends lost 6 bases and 0 bases, in that order; junction bases with no gene match: 5. The germline V gene has CDR1 MNHNS and CDR2 SASEGT.

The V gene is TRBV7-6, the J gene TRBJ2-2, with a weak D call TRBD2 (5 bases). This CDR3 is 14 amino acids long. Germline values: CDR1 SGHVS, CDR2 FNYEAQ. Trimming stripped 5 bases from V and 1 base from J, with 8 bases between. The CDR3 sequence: CASSLRVNTGELFF. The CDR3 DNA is TGTGCCAGCAGCCTGAGGGTGAACACCGGGGAGCTGTTTTTT.

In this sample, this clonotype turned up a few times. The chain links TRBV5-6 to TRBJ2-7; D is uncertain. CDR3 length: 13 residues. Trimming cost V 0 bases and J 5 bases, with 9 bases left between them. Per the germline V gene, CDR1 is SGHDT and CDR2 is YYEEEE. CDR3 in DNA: TGTGCCAGCAGCTTGGTTGTTATGGACGAGCAGTACTTC. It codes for CASSLVVMDEQYF.

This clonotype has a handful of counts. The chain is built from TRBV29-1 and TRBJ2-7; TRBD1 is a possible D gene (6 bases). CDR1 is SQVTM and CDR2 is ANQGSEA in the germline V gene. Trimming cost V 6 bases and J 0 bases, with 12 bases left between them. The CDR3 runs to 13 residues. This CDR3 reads CSVELDSSYEQYF. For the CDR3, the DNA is TGCAGCGTGGAACTGGACAGCTCCTACGAGCAGTACTTC.

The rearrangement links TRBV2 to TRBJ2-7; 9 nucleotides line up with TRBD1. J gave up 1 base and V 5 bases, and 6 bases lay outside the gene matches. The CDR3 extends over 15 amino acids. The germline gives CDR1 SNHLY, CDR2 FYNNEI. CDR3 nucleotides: TGTGCCAGCAGTTCTACAGGGGGCCCGTCCTACGAGCAGTACTTC. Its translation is CASSSTGGPSYEQYF.

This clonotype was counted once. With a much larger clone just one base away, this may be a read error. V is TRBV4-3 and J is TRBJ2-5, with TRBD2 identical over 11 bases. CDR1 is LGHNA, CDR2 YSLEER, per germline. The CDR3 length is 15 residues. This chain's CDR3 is CAISQGLAGEETQYF. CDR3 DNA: TGCGCCATCAGCCAAGGACTAGCGGGCGAAGAGACCCAGTACTTC.

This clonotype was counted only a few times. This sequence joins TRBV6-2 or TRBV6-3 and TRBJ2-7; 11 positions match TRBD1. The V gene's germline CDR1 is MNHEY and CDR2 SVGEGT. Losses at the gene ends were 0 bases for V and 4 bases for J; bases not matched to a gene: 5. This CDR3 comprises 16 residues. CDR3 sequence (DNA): TGTGCCAGCAGTTACTCCTGGACAGGGGGCTTATACGAGCAGTACTTC. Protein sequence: CASSYSWTGGLYEQYF.

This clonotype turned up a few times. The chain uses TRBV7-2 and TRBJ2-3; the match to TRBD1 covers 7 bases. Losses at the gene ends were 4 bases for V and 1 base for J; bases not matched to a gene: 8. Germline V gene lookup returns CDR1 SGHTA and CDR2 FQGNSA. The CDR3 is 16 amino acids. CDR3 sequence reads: CASSSQGTLGTDTQYF. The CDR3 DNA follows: TGTGCCAGCAGCTCACAGGGGACGCTGGGCACAGATACGCAGTATTTT.

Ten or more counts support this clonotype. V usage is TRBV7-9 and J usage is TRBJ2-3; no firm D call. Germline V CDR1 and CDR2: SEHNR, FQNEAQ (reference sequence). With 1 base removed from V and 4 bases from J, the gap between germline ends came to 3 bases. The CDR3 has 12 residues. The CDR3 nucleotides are TGTGCCAGCAGCTTAGTGGCAGATACGCAGTATTTT. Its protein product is CASSLVADTQYF. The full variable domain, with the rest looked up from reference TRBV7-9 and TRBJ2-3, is DTGVSQNPRHKITKRGQNVTFRCDPISEHNRLYWYRQTLGQGPEFLTYFQNEAQLEKSRLLSDRFSAERPKGSFSTLEIQRTEQGDSAMYLCASSLVADTQYFGPGTRLTVL.

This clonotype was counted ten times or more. The CDR3 region is CSARVRRAHSYNEQFF. The CDR3 region has the DNA TGCAGTGCTAGAGTCAGGAGAGCGCACTCCTACAATGAGCAGTTCTTC. V is TRBV20-1 and J is TRBJ2-1; unclear D gene. Looked up from germline, CDR1 is DFQATT and CDR2 is SNEGSKA (reference sequence). CDR3 length equals 16 residues. V lost 1 base and J 0 bases, leaving 13 bases between the germline ends.

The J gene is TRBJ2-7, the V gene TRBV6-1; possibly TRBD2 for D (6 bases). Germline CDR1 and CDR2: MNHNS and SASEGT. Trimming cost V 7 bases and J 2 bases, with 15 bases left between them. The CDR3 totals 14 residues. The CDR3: CASNLAGTTYEQYF. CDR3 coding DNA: TGTGCCAGCAATCTGGCGGGGACCACCTACGAGCAGTACTTC.

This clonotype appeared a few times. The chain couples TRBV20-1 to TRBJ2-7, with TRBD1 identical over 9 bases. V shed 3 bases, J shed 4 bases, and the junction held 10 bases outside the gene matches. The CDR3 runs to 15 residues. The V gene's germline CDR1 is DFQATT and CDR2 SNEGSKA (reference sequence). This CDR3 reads CSASPGTGLSYEQYF. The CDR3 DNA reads TGCAGTGCTAGTCCCGGGACAGGGCTGAGTTACGAGCAGTACTTC.

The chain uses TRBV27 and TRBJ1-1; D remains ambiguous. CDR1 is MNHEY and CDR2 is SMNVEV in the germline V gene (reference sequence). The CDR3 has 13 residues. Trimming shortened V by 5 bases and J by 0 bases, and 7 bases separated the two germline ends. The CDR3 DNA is TGTGCCAGCAGTGGGCCCTTGAACACTGAAGCTTTCTTT. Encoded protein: CASSGPLNTEAFF.

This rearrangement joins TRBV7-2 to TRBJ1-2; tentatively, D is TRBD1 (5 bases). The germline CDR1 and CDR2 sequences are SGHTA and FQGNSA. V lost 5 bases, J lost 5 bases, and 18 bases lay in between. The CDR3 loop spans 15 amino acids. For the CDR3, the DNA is TGTGCCAGCAGCCCTATAGGTGGGACGGTATATGGCTACACCTTC. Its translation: CASSPIGGTVYGYTF.

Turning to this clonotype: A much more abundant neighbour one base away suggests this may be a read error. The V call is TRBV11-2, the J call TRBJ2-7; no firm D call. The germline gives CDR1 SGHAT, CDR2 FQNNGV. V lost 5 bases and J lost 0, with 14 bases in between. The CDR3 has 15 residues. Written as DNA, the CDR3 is TGTGCCAGCAGCCGCATGGGGTCCCACTCCTACGAGCAGTACTTC. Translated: CASSRMGSHSYEQYF.

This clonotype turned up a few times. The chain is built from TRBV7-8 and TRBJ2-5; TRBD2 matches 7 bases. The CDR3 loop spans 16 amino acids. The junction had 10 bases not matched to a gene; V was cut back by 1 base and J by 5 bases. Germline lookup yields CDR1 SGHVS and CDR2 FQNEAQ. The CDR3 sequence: CASSLETGRPGETQYF. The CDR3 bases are TGTGCCAGCAGCTTAGAGACCGGGAGGCCCGGTGAGACCCAGTACTTC.